Each of the 19 T cell receptor beta chains below was sequenced from the same sample in a study of blood T cells in healthy people across ages. A second about 7 to 12 cycle PCR used barcoded and J-beta primers. TCRdb processed the 5' RACE reads anew with MiXCR; each CDR3 protein has one entry. The table includes about a million distinct CDR3 sequences, 35% to 45% detected once. Source material: blood. These receptors originate from a man between 18 and 35 years old in good health.

With regard to this clonotype: With a much larger clone just one base away, this may be a read error. The chain couples TRBV15 to TRBJ2-5; D gene uncertain. This CDR3 is 14 amino acids long. The ends were cut back, 10 bases at V and 2 bases at J, with 17 bases in the middle. CDR1 and CDR2 (germline): LNHNV, YYDKDF (reference sequence). The CDR3: CAIKSTVGQETQYF. The CDR3 DNA is TGTGCCATCAAATCCACAGTTGGGCAAGAGACCCAGTACTTC.

This clonotype was observed a handful of times. V is TRBV28 and J is TRBJ2-7; 9 nucleotides align to TRBD1. Germline lookup yields CDR1 MDHEN and CDR2 SYDVKM. V lost 6 bases to trimming and J lost 3 bases; unmatched junction nucleotides: 18. The CDR3 is 18 residues long. CDR3 residues: CASSPGVHGTGIFYEQYF. Here the CDR3 DNA reads TGTGCCAGCAGCCCAGGGGTCCATGGGACAGGGATTTTCTACGAGCAGTACTTC.

Of note for this clonotype: One junction end does not reproduce the germline sequence, and a read error may be involved. The CDR3 reads CASADSYNKQFF. The DNA for the CDR3 is TGCGCCAGCGCAGACAGCTACAATAAGCAGTTCTTC. The chain combines TRBV5-1 with TRBJ2-1, with D tentatively TRBD1 (5 bases). Germline CDR1 is SGHRS and CDR2 is YFSETQ. This CDR3 is 12 amino acids long.

This chain connects TRBV20-1 to TRBJ2-1; D possibly corresponds to TRBD2 (6 bases). This CDR3 has 15 amino acids. V lost 3 bases and J 4 bases, leaving 16 bases between the germline ends. Germline CDR1 DFQATT, CDR2 SNEGSKA (reference sequence). The CDR3 sequence is CSARDGGLLYNEQFF. DNA of the CDR3: TGCAGTGCTAGGGACGGGGGACTCCTTTACAATGAGCAGTTCTTC.

This clonotype has a handful of counts. The chain carries TRBV11-2 and TRBJ1-5; D uncertain. CDR1 is SGHAT, CDR2 FQNNGV, per germline. The CDR3 covers 15 residues. V lost 1 base, J lost 5 bases, and 12 bases lay in between. The CDR3 region is CASSLGGNGDQPQHF. The CDR3 nucleotides read TGTGCCAGCAGCTTAGGAGGAAATGGGGATCAGCCCCAGCATTTT.

This clonotype has more than one count but fewer than ten. The chain links TRBV27 to TRBJ2-3, with TRBD1 identical over 11 bases. V was clipped by 8 bases and J by 4 bases; unmatched bases: 14. CDR1 and CDR2 (germline): MNHEY, SMNVEV (reference sequence). This CDR3 comprises 17 residues. The CDR3 loop reads CASPHSDRGRPPDTQYF. DNA for the CDR3: TGTGCCAGCCCCCACTCGGACAGGGGGCGACCCCCAGATACGCAGTATTTT.

This clonotype has only one observation. V and J are TRBV19 and TRBJ1-1; D remains unclear. V was pared by 6 bases and J by 1 base, with 21 bases between. Germline V gene sequence: CDR1 LNHDA, CDR2 SQIVND (reference sequence). CDR3 size: 17 residues. The CDR3 sequence is CASSNPKEGSRNTEAFF. The CDR3, as DNA: TGTGCCAGTAGCAACCCGAAGGAAGGCAGCAGGAACACTGAAGCTTTCTTT.

This clonotype was observed a handful of times. The chain is built from TRBV6-1 and TRBJ2-5; D remains unclear. Germline assignment: CDR1 MNHNS and CDR2 SASEGT. The CDR3 spans 15 residues. Deletions cut 4 bases from V and 2 bases from J, with 14 bases between. As DNA, the CDR3 is TGTGCCAGCAGTGCAAACCCCCTGGGACAAGAGACCCAGTACTTC. This encodes CASSANPLGQETQYF.

The V gene is TRBV25-1, the J gene TRBJ2-7; the D is unclear. Germline V gene sequence: CDR1 MGHDK, CDR2 SYGVNS. The CDR3 totals 14 residues. V dropped 3 bases and J dropped 1 base, with 10 bases sitting between them. CDR3 amino acids: CASSEVDWSYEQYF. In DNA form, the CDR3 reads TGTGCCAGCAGTGAGGTAGACTGGTCCTACGAGCAGTACTTC.

The V gene is TRBV29-1, the J gene TRBJ1-4; D unclear. With 4 bases removed from V and 8 bases from J, the gap between germline ends came to 14 bases. There are 13 residues in the CDR3. Germline CDR1 reads SQVTM; CDR2 reads ANQGSEA. The DNA for the CDR3 is TGCAGCGTTGGAGGGTCGGGTTCGGAAAAACTGTTTTTT. Translated: CSVGGSGSEKLFF.

This clonotype was detected many times. J is TRBJ2-3 and V is TRBV21-1; the table's D gene call, TRBD1, was not cross checked with the DNA. TRBV21-1 counts as a pseudogene. The CDR3 sequence is 13 residues long. The CDR3 DNA is TGTGCCAGCAGCAAAAAAAGGGCGGATACGCAGTATTTT. It specifies CASSKKRADTQYF.

The V and J genes are TRBV6-4 and TRBJ2-6; 9 positions agree with TRBD1. This CDR3 comprises 14 residues. The germline V gene has CDR1 MRHNA and CDR2 SNTAGT. Unmatched junction bases numbered 3, after V lost 4 bases and J lost 8 bases. DNA of the CDR3: TGTGCCAGCAGTGCGGACAGGGGAACCAACGTCCTGACTTTC. Translation: CASSADRGTNVLTF.

Only a few counts were recorded for this clonotype. The chain recombines TRBV5-6 with TRBJ1-2, with D tentatively TRBD1 (6 bases). Germline CDR1 reads SGHDT; CDR2 reads YYEEEE. V was trimmed by 4 bases and J by 4 bases, leaving 14 bases between them. This CDR3 contains 14 residues. The CDR3 sequence is CASSGVTGTYGYTF. As DNA, the CDR3 is TGTGCCAGCAGCGGAGTAACAGGGACCTATGGCTACACCTTC. Using reference TRBV5-6 and TRBJ1-2 for the parts outside the CDR3, the full variable domain is DAGVTQSPTHLIKTRGQQVTLRCSPKSGHDTVSWYQQALGQGPQFIFQYYEEEERQRGNFPDRFSGHQFPNYSSELNVNALLLGDSALYLCASSGVTGTYGYTFGSGTRLTVV.

This CDR3 reads CASSYPMGQTDTQYF. CDR3 DNA: TGTGCCAGCAGTTACCCCATGGGCCAGACAGATACGCAGTATTTT. The chain carries TRBV6-2 or TRBV6-3 and TRBJ2-3; no firm D call. The germline V gene has CDR1 MNHEY and CDR2 SVGEGT. The CDR3 spans 15 residues. V lost 2 bases, J lost 3 bases, and 12 bases lay in between.

A few counts support this clonotype. V usage is TRBV20-1 and J usage is TRBJ1-1; D is perhaps TRBD1 (5 bases). The V and J ends lost 0 bases and 0 bases respectively, with 11 bases between them. The CDR3 loop spans 15 amino acids. The V gene's germline CDR1 is DFQATT and CDR2 SNEGSKA (reference sequence). This CDR3 reads CSARDRGWMNTEAFF. As DNA, the CDR3 is TGCAGTGCTAGAGATCGGGGCTGGATGAACACTGAAGCTTTCTTT.

Regarding this clonotype: One end of the junction is discordant with germline, which a read error may explain. The genes are TRBV20-1 and TRBJ1-2; TRBD1 matches 10 bases. This CDR3 spans 13 amino acids. CDR1 and CDR2 from the germline V gene are DFQATT and SNEGSKA (reference sequence). For the CDR3, the DNA is TGCAGTGCTAGTAGGGACAGGGGAAAGGGCTGCACCTTC. Protein: CSASRDRGKGCTF.

Concerning this clonotype: A much larger clone lies a single base off, so this may be a read error. The gene calls are TRBV7-2 and TRBJ2-3; D ambiguous. The germline gives CDR1 SGHTA, CDR2 FQGNSA. Trimming cost V 3 bases and J 5 bases, with 9 bases left between them. The CDR3 extends over 13 amino acids. Here the CDR3 reads CASSFTEEDTQYF. As DNA, the CDR3 is TGTGCCAGCAGCTTTACAGAGGAAGATACGCAGTATTTT.

This clonotype has ten or more counts. The chain joins TRBV29-1 to TRBJ2-1, with TRBD1 matching 7 bases. The CDR3 contains 17 residues. Germline V gene data show CDR1 as SQVTM and CDR2 as ANQGSEA. J was trimmed by 2 bases and V by 6 bases; bases with no gene match: 16. This CDR3 reads CSVLRGFGTEAYNEQFF. In DNA, the CDR3 is TGCAGCGTCTTGAGAGGGTTTGGGACAGAGGCCTACAATGAGCAGTTCTTC.

V and J are TRBV7-9 and TRBJ2-5, with TRBD2 matching 7 bases. The CDR3 covers 14 residues. The germline gives CDR1 SEHNR, CDR2 FQNEAQ (reference sequence). The V and J ends lost 1 base and 3 bases, in that order; junction bases with no gene match: 2. DNA of the CDR3: TGTGCCAGCAGCTTAGATGGACTAGAAGAGACCCAGTACTTC. Its protein is CASSLDGLEETQYF. Variable domain in full (rest from reference TRBV7-9 and TRBJ2-5): DTGVSQNPRHKITKRGQNVTFRCDPISEHNRLYWYRQTLGQGPEFLTYFQNEAQLEKSRLLSDRFSAERPKGSFSTLEIQRTEQGDSAMYLCASSLDGLEETQYFGPGTRLLVL.